This paragraph covers one T cell receptor (beta chain) sequence. Its target is unknown. The data are from a study of shared clonotypes between healthy human individuals. Data came from immunoSEQ multiplex PCR; TCRdb stores just in-frame clones and leaves some out. Here the sample spans almost 750,000 clones, roughly two thirds being singletons. General study findings and limits: Sharing of clonotypes among donors was expected to vary with sequencing depth.

The receptor's source is a woman aged 25-40 years in good health. The sample was memory CD4+ T cells sorted from blood. Indicated subset: CD45RA-negative fraction.

CDR3 region: CASSWGTDVNTEAFF. The CDR3 DNA is TGCGCCAGCAGCTGGGGGACGGATGTGAACACTGAAGCTTTCTTT. This chain uses TRBV5-1 with TRBJ1-1; tentative D call: TRBD1 (5 bases). Deletions cut 3 bases from V and 0 bases from J, with 12 bases between. This CDR3 comprises 15 residues. The germline CDR1 and CDR2 sequences are SGHRS and YFSETQ.